This TCR beta chain stems from a study of tumor and adjacent non-tumor tissue in lung cancer. With respect to this clonotype: This likely comes from a read error, as the CDR3 has no conserved phenylalanine or tryptophan at its end. The limits of the CDR3 on the DNA are not certain, so only TCRdb's listed CDR3 is given.

Three rounds of nested PCR, following a modified ARM-PCR protocol, produced the TCRbeta library. TCRdb re-called the multiplex PCR reads with MiXCR, one entry per CDR3 protein. The sample contains some 77,000 distinct CDR3 sequences, under 70% of which appear only once. No cell sorting was done before RNA was extracted from the tissue. The TCR was taken from a woman in her seventies with non-small cell lung cancer. Sequenced: lung tumor tissue.

The CDR3 loop is CASSPNQSTSNTGELSL. The chain recombines TRBV11-3 with TRBJ2-2. Germline V CDR1 and CDR2: SGHNT, YENEEA. Inclusive of both ends, the CDR3 amounts to 17 amino acids.